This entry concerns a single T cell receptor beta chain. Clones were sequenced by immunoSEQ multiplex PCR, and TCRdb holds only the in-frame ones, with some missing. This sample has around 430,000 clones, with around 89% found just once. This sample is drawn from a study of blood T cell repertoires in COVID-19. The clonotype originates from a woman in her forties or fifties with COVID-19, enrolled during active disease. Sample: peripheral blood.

The CDR3 is CASSLEPLYGYTF. The DNA for the CDR3 is TGCGCCAGCAGCTTGGAACCGCTATATGGCTACACCTTC. This chain links TRBV5-1 with TRBJ1-2; no definite D call. The germline CDR1 and CDR2 sequences are SGHRS and YFSETQ. V gave up 0 bases and J gave up 5 bases, with 8 bases separating them. This CDR3 has 13 amino acids.